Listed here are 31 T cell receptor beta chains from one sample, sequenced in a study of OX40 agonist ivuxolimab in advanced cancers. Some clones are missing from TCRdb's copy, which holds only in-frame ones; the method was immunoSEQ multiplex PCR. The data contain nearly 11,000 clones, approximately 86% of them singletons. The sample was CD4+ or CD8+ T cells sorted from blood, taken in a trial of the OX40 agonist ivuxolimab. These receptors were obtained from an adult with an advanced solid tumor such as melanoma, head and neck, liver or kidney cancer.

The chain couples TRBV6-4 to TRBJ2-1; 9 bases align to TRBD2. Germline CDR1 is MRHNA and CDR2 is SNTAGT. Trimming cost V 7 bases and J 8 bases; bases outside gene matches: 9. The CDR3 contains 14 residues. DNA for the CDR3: TGTGCCAGCACCGACTCAGCGGGAGGCCATGAGCAGTTCTTC. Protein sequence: CASTDSAGGHEQFF.

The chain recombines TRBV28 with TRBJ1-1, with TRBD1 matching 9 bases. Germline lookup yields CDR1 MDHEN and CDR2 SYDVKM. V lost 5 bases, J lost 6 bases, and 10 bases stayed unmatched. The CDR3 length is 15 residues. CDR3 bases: TGTGCCAGCAGTGACCCGACAGGGGGGAGGGCTGAAGCTTTCTTT. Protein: CASSDPTGGRAEAFF.

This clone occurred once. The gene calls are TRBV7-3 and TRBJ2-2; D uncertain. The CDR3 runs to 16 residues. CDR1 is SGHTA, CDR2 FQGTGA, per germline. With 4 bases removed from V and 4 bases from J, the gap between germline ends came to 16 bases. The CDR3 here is CASSYGLGIGTGELFF. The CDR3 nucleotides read TGTGCCAGCAGCTATGGTCTAGGCATTGGCACCGGGGAGCTGTTTTTT.

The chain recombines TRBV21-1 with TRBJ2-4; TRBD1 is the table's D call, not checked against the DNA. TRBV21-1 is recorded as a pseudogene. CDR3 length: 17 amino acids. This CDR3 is CASGLQQGGLAKNIQYF. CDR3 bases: TGTGCCAGCGGCCTCCAACAGGGGGGTCTAGCCAAAAACATTCAGTACTTC.

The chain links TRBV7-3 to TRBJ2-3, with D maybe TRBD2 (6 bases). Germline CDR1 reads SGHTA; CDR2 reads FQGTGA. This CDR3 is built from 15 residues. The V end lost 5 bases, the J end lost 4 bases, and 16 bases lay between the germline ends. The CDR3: CASSRGGREADTQYF. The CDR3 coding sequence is TGTGCCAGCAGCCGAGGCGGCAGGGAGGCAGATACGCAGTATTTT.

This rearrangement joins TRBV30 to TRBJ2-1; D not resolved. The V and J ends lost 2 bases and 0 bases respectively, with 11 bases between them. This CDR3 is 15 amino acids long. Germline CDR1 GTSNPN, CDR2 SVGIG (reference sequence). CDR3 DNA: TGTGCCTGGAGTAGTTCCCAGAGCTCCTACAATGAGCAGTTCTTC. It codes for CAWSSSQSSYNEQFF.

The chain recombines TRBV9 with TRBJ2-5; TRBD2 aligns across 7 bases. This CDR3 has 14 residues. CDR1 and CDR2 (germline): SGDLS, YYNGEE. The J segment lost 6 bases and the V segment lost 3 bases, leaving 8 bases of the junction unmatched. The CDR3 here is CASSAPGGEKTQYF. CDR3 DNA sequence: TGTGCCAGCAGCGCCCCGGGGGGTGAAAAGACCCAGTACTTC. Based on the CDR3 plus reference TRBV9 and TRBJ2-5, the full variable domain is DSGVTQTPKHLITATGQRVTLRCSPRSGDLSVYWYQQSLDQGLQFLIQYYNGEERAKGNILERFSAQQFPDLHSELNLSSLELGDSALYFCASSAPGGEKTQYFGPGTRLLVL.

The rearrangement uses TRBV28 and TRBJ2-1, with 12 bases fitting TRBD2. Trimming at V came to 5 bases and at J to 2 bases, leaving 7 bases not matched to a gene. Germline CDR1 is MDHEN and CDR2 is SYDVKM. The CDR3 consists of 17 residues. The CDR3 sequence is CASSLRLAGVPYNEQFF. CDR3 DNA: TGTGCCAGCAGTCTGCGACTAGCGGGAGTGCCCTACAATGAGCAGTTCTTC.

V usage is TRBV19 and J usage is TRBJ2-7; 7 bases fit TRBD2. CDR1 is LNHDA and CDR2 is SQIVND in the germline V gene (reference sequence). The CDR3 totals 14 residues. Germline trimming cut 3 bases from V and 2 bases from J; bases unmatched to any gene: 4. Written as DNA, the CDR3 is TGTGCCAGTAGTATTACCAGCGGGACCTACGAGCAGTACTTC. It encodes CASSITSGTYEQYF.

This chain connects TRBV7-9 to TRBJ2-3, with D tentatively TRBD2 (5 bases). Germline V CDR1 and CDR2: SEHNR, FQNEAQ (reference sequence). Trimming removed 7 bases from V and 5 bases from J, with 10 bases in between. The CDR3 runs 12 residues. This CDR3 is CASKAGLDTQYF. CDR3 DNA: TGTGCCAGCAAGGCGGGTCTAGATACGCAGTATTTT.

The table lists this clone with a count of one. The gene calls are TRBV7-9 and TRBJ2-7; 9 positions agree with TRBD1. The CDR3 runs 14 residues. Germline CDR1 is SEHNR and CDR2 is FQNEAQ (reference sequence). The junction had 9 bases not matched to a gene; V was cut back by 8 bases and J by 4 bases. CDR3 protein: CASGDTGGGYEQYF. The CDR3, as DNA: TGTGCCAGCGGGGATACAGGGGGCGGATACGAGCAGTACTTC.

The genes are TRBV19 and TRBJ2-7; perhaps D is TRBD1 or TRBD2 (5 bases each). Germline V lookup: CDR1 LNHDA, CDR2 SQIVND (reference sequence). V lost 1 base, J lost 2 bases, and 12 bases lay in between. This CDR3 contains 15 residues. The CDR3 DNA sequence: TGTGCCAGTAGTATAGCATGGCAGGGAGCCTACGAGCAGTACTTC. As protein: CASSIAWQGAYEQYF.

This CDR3 reads CASSYRGQGHEQYF. The CDR3 DNA reads TGTGCCAGCAGTTACCGGGGACAGGGCCACGAGCAGTACTTC. The chain is built from TRBV6-5 and TRBJ2-7, with TRBD1 matching 9 bases. J gave up 5 bases and V 2 bases, and 4 bases lay outside the gene matches. The germline V gene has CDR1 MNHEY and CDR2 SVGAGI. There are 14 residues in the CDR3.

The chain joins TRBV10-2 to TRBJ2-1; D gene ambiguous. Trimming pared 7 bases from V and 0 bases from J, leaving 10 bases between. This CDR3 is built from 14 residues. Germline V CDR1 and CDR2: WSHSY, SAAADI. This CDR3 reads CASMQISSYNEQFF. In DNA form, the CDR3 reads TGCGCCAGCATGCAGATTAGCTCCTACAATGAGCAGTTCTTC.

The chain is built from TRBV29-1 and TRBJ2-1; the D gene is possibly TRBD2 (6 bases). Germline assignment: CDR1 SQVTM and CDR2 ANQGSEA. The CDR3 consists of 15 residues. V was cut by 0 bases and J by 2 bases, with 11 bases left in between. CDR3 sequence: CSVEDAASAYNEQFF. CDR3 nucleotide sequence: TGCAGCGTTGAAGATGCGGCTAGCGCCTACAATGAGCAGTTCTTC.

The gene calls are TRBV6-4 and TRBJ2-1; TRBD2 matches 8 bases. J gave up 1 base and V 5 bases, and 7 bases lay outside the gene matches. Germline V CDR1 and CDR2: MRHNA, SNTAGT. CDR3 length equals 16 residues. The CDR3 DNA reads TGTGCCAGCAGTCCTTTGTCTAGCGGGTCCTACAATGAGCAGTTCTTC. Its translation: CASSPLSSGSYNEQFF.

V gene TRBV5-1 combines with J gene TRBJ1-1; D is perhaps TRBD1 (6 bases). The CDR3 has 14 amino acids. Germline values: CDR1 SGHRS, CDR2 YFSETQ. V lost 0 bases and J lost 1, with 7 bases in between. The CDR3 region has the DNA TGCGCCAGCAGCTTGGGGGGACAGAACACTGAAGCTTTCTTT. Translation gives CASSLGGQNTEAFF.

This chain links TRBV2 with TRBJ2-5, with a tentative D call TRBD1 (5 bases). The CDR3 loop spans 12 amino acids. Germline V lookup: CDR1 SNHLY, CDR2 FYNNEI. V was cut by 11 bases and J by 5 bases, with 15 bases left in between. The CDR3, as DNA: TGTGCCCAAGATGGGGCCGGGGAGACCCAGTACTTC. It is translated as CAQDGAGETQYF.

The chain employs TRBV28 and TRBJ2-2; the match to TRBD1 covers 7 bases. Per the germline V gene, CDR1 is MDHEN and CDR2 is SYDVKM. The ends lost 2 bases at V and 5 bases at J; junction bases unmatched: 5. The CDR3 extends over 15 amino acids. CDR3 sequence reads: CASSLRGGRTGELFF. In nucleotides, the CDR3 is TGTGCCAGCAGTTTAAGAGGGGGCAGGACCGGGGAGCTGTTTTTT.

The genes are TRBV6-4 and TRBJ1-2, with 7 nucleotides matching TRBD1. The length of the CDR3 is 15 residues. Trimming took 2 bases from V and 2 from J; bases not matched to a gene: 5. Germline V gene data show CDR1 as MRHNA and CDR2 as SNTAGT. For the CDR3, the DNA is TGTGCCAGCAGTGACGGCCGGGACAGCAACTATGGCTACACCTTC. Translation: CASSDGRDSNYGYTF.

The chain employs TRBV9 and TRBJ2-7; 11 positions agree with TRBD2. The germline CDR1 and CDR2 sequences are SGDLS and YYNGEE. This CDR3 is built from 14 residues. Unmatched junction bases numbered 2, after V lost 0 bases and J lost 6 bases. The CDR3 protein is CASSVASGRFEQYF. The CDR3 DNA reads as TGTGCCAGCAGCGTAGCTAGCGGGAGGTTCGAGCAGTACTTC.

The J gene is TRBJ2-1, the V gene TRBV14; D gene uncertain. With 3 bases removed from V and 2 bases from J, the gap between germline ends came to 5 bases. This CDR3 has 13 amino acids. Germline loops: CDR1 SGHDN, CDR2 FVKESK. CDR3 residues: CASSQTTYNEQFF. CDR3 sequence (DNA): TGTGCCAGCAGCCAGACGACCTACAATGAGCAGTTCTTC.

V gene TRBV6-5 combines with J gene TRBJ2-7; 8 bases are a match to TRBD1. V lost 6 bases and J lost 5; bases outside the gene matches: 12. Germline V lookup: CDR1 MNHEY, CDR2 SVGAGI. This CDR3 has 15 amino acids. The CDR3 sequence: CASRDGQGFNNEQYF. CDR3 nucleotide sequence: TGTGCCAGCAGGGATGGACAGGGATTTAATAACGAGCAGTACTTC.

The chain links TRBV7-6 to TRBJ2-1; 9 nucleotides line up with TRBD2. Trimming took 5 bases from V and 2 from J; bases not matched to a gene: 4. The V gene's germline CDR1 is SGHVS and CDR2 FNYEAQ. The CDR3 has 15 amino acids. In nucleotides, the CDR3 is TGTGCCAGCAGCACGGGACTAGCTACCTACAATGAGCAGTTCTTC. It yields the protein CASSTGLATYNEQFF. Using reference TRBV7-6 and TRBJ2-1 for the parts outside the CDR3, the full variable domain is GAGVSQSPRYKVTKRGQDVALRCDPISGHVSLYWYRQALGQGPEFLTYFNYEAQQDKSGLPNDRFSAERPEGSISTLTIQRTEQRDSAMYRCASSTGLATYNEQFFGPGTRLTVL.

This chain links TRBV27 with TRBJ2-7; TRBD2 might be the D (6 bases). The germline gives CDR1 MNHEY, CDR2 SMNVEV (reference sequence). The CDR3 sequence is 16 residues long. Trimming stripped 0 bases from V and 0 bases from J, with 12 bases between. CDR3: CASSLSPGVLSYEQYF. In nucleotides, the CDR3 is TGTGCCAGCAGTTTATCCCCGGGAGTACTCTCCTACGAGCAGTACTTC.

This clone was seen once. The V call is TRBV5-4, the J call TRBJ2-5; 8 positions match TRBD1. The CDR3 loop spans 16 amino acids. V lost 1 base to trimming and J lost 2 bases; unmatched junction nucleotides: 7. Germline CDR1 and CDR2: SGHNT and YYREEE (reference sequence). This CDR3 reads CASSLWNRDRQETQYF. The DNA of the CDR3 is TGTGCCAGCAGCTTGTGGAACCGGGACAGGCAAGAGACCCAGTACTTC.

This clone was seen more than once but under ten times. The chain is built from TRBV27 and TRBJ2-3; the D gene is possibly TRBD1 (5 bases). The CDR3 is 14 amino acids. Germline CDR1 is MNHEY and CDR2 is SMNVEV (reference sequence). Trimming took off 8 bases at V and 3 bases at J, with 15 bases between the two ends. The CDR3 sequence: CASGWGYGTDTQYF. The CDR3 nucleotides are TGTGCCAGCGGTTGGGGCTACGGGACAGATACGCAGTATTTT.

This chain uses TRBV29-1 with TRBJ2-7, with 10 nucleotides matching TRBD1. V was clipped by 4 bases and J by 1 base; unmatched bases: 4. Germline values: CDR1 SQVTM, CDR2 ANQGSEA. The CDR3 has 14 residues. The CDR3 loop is CSVGTGGLSYEQYF. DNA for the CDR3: TGCAGCGTTGGGACAGGGGGGTTATCCTACGAGCAGTACTTC.

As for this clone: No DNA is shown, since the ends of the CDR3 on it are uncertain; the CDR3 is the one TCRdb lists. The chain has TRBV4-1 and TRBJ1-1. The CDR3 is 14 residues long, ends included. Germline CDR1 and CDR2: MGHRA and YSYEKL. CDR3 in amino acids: CASSSRVFGSEAFF.

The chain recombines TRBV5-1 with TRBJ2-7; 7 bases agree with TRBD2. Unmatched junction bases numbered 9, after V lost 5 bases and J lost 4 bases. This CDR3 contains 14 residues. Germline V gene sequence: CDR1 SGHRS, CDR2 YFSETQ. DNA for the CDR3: TGCGCCAGCAGTCCGGGGAGGGGTCCGTACGAGCAGTACTTC. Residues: CASSPGRGPYEQYF.

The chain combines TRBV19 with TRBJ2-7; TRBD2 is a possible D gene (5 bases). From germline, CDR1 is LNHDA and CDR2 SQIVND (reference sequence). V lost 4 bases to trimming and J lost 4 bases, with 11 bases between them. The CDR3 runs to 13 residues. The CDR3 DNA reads TGTGCCAGTAGTAACGGGATAGGGTACGAGCAGTACTTC. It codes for CASSNGIGYEQYF.